The 25 T cell receptor beta chains below come from one sample, sequenced in a study of Graves' ophthalmopathy and Graves' hyperthyroidism. TCR beta CDR3 amplification used RNA transcripts. An opening RT-PCR round employed HTBI primers and preceded a second-round multiplex PCR. TCRdb re-called the multiplex PCR reads with MiXCR, one entry per CDR3 protein. The table lists approximately 460,000 distinct CDR3 sequences, about an eighth of them singletons, with 9.8% in the top ten. The sequenced material came from blood. Every receptor here comes from a young woman with Graves' ophthalmopathy.

This clonotype was observed many times. The chain couples TRBV6-1 to TRBJ2-2; 11 bases are a match to TRBD2. The CDR3 sequence is 17 residues long. V was clipped by 1 base and J by 4 bases; unmatched bases: 5. Germline assignment: CDR1 MNHNS and CDR2 SASEGT. In DNA form, the CDR3 reads TGTGCCAGCAGTGAAGACCTAGCGGGGGGCCCCACCGGGGAGCTGTTTTTT. It translates to CASSEDLAGGPTGELFF.

This clonotype has only one observation. This may stem from a read error, because a much larger clone lies one nucleotide away. Likely a read error: the CDR3 ends without its conserved phenylalanine or tryptophan. This chain uses TRBV9 with TRBJ1-2, with D possibly matching TRBD1 (6 bases). The CDR3 length is 13 residues. CDR1 is SGDLS, CDR2 YYNGEE, per germline. Deletions cut 0 bases from V and 5 bases from J, with 8 bases between. The CDR3 nucleotides read TGTGCCAGCAGCGTAGGACAGGAATATGGCTACACCTAC. It specifies CASSVGQEYGYTY.

Ten or more counts support this clonotype. The chain uses TRBV11-1 and TRBJ2-2; TRBD2 aligns across 9 bases. The length of the CDR3 is 18 residues. J lost 5 bases, V lost 2 bases, and 12 bases had no gene match. From germline, CDR1 is SGHAT and CDR2 FQDESV (reference sequence). CDR3 nucleotide sequence: TGTGCCAGCAGCTTATCTCCCGCGGGGGGGCGTATGACCGGGGAGCTGTTTTTT. It codes for CASSLSPAGGRMTGELFF.

This clonotype turned up a few times. The chain is built from TRBV6-5 and TRBJ2-3; D unclear. The germline gives CDR1 MNHEY, CDR2 SVGAGI. The CDR3 contains 10 residues. Trimming removed 4 bases at V and 8 bases at J, with 4 bases between. CDR3 in amino acids: CASSLGTQYF. The CDR3 DNA is TGTGCCAGCAGTTTGGGTACGCAGTATTTT.

This clonotype has at least ten counts. The chain combines TRBV6-2 or TRBV6-3 with TRBJ2-7, with D possibly being TRBD1 or TRBD2 (7 bases each). The CDR3 covers 19 residues. Germline-derived CDR1 and CDR2 are MNHEY and SVGEGT. V was cut by 0 bases and J by 3 bases, with 24 bases left in between. CDR3 loop: CASSYSKYLTGRVGYEQYF. The CDR3 DNA follows: TGTGCCAGCAGTTACTCGAAGTACTTGACAGGGAGGGTAGGCTACGAGCAGTACTTC.

Many counts were recorded for this clonotype. The chain employs TRBV19 and TRBJ2-2; tentatively, D is TRBD2 (7 bases). Per the germline V gene, CDR1 is LNHDA and CDR2 is SQIVND (reference sequence). V lost 10 bases, J lost 0 bases, and 15 bases lay in between. This CDR3 has 15 amino acids. CDR3 loop: CATTGGTPNTGELFF. CDR3 DNA sequence: TGTGCCACCACCGGGGGGACACCGAACACCGGGGAGCTGTTTTTT.

The chain carries TRBV11-2 and TRBJ2-5; either TRBD1 or TRBD2 may supply D (7 bases each). Trimming cost V 8 bases and J 2 bases, with 21 bases left between them. CDR3 size: 16 residues. Germline assignment: CDR1 SGHAT and CDR2 FQNNGV. CDR3 protein: CASCKGTAGYQETQYF. DNA for the CDR3: TGTGCCAGCTGTAAAGGGACAGCGGGGTATCAAGAGACCCAGTACTTC.

DNA of the CDR3: TGTGCGACCCGAGGGGCCGGCCAGCCCCAGCATTTT. This sequence encodes CATRGAGQPQHF. The V and J genes are TRBV6-1 and TRBJ1-5; a possible D gene is TRBD1 (5 bases). Germline V CDR1 and CDR2: MNHNS, SASEGT. The CDR3 runs 12 residues.

This clonotype was observed at least ten times. This chain joins TRBV6-1 and TRBJ2-6; D not certain. With 2 bases removed from V and 4 bases from J, the gap between germline ends came to 6 bases. Germline CDR1 reads MNHNS; CDR2 reads SASEGT. The CDR3 has 14 residues. CDR3: CASSEIIGANVLTF. DNA for the CDR3: TGTGCCAGCAGTGAAATTATAGGGGCCAACGTCCTGACTTTC.

This clonotype was seen only a few times. The chain links TRBV11-3 to TRBJ1-5; D uncertain. CDR3 length equals 13 residues. CDR1 is SGHNT, CDR2 YENEEA, per germline. Trimming shortened V by 2 bases and J by 6 bases, and 8 bases separated the two germline ends. The chain's CDR3 is CASSLWWGQPQHF. In DNA form, the CDR3 reads TGTGCCAGCAGCTTATGGTGGGGTCAGCCCCAGCATTTT.

The V gene is TRBV27, the J gene TRBJ1-1; 7 positions match TRBD1. The ends lost 5 bases at V and 6 bases at J; junction bases unmatched: 12. The germline V gene encodes CDR1 MNHEY and CDR2 SMNVEV (reference sequence). This CDR3 contains 15 residues. The CDR3 DNA reads TGTGCCAGCAGTCTCGCCGGGACAGCCCGTTCTGAAGCTTTCTTT. Protein sequence: CASSLAGTARSEAFF.

In this sample, this clonotype turned up many times. This sequence joins TRBV6-5 and TRBJ1-1; no definite D call. In germline, CDR1 is MNHEY, CDR2 SVGAGI. The CDR3 runs to 13 residues. Trimming took off 4 bases at V and 10 bases at J, with 16 bases between the two ends. This CDR3 reads CASSSSGEALAFF. DNA for the CDR3: TGTGCCAGCAGTTCGAGTGGTGAGGCTCTAGCTTTCTTT.

Ten or more counts support this clonotype. The gene calls are TRBV29-1 and TRBJ2-7, with TRBD1 matching over 8 bases. This CDR3 has 14 residues. CDR1 SQVTM and CDR2 ANQGSEA come from the germline V gene. J gave up 0 bases and V 0 bases, and 1 base lay outside the gene matches. CDR3 in DNA: TGCAGCGTTGAAGACGGACAGGGCTCCTACGAGCAGTACTTC. Amino acid sequence: CSVEDGQGSYEQYF.

This clonotype was picked up many times. This chain connects TRBV4-1 to TRBJ1-5; D is ambiguous. With 3 bases removed from V and 2 bases from J, the gap between germline ends came to 20 bases. Germline assignment: CDR1 MGHRA and CDR2 YSYEKL. CDR3 length equals 18 residues. The CDR3 coding sequence is TGCGCCAGCAGCCACGCCCCGGGGAAAACTCAGGGCAATCAGCCCCAGCATTTT. Encoded protein: CASSHAPGKTQGNQPQHF.

The table lists this clonotype with many counts. The chain uses TRBV6-5 and TRBJ1-3; no reliable D call. The CDR3 contains 14 residues. Trimming took off 0 bases at V and 2 bases at J, with 5 bases between the two ends. Per germline, CDR1 MNHEY and CDR2 SVGAGI. The CDR3 nucleotides are TGTGCCAGCAGTTACTCGAATCCTGGAAACACCATATATTTT. Encoded protein: CASSYSNPGNTIYF.

The table lists this clonotype with many counts. V gene TRBV24-1 combines with J gene TRBJ1-2, with D unresolved. The CDR3 spans 16 residues. Trimming pared 2 bases from V and 0 bases from J, leaving 12 bases between. The V gene's germline CDR1 is KGHDR and CDR2 SFDVKD. The CDR3 is CATSDSDPTANYGYTF. Written as DNA, the CDR3 is TGTGCCACCAGTGATTCGGACCCGACGGCTAACTATGGCTACACCTTC.

This clonotype appeared many times. The V gene is TRBV6-1, the J gene TRBJ1-3; D is perhaps TRBD1 (5 bases). The CDR3 spans 15 residues. V shed 2 bases and J shed 0 bases, with 8 bases lying between them. Germline values: CDR1 MNHNS, CDR2 SASEGT. The CDR3 reads CASSELTGSGNTIYF. The CDR3 DNA sequence: TGTGCCAGCAGTGAATTAACAGGCTCTGGAAACACCATATATTTT.

In this sample, this clonotype turned up a few times. The rearrangement joins TRBV6-5 to TRBJ2-2; D gene uncertain. The CDR3 contains 14 residues. V lost 0 bases, J lost 3 bases, and 5 bases lay in between. CDR1 is MNHEY, CDR2 SVGAGI, per germline. As DNA, the CDR3 is TGTGCCAGCAGTTACTCCCTTTACACCGGGGAGCTGTTTTTT. This gives the protein CASSYSLYTGELFF.

This clonotype was seen at least ten times. The chain links TRBV24-1 to TRBJ2-2; 9 bases map to TRBD1. This CDR3 has 16 residues. Per the germline V gene, CDR1 is KGHDR and CDR2 is SFDVKD. V was clipped by 3 bases and J by 6 bases; unmatched bases: 7. CDR3 coding DNA: TGTGCCACCAGTGATCCGGGACAGGGCGGTTCCGGGGAGCTGTTTTTT. Its protein product is CATSDPGQGGSGELFF.

The table lists this clonotype with a count of one. A much larger clone lies one base from this, so it may be a read error. The chain has TRBV19 and TRBJ1-1, with unresolved D. V lost 3 bases and J lost 4, with 9 bases in between. This CDR3 comprises 13 residues. Germline V gene lookup returns CDR1 LNHDA and CDR2 SQIVND (reference sequence). The CDR3, as DNA: TGTGCCAGTAGTATGGTGGCGGCCACTGAAGCTTTCTTT. This sequence encodes CASSMVAATEAFF. The full variable domain, completed using reference TRBV19 and TRBJ1-1, is DGGITQSPKYLFRKEGQNVTLSCEQNLNHDAMYWYRQDPGQGLRLIYYSQIVNDFQKGDIAEGYSVSREKKESFPLTVTSAQKNPTAFYLCASSMVAATEAFFGQGTRLTVV.

There are a few counts of this clonotype. CDR3 DNA sequence: TGTGCCACCCGAGCCCCCCCCGGGACAGGGAGTTCCGGGGAGCTGTTTTTT. Its protein product is CATRAPPGTGSSGELFF. The chain recombines TRBV24-1 with TRBJ2-2; 9 bases fit TRBD1. The CDR3 is made up of 17 amino acids. Per the germline V gene, CDR1 is KGHDR and CDR2 is SFDVKD. Losses at the gene ends were 9 bases for V and 6 bases for J; bases not matched to a gene: 16.

The rearrangement uses TRBV12-3 or TRBV12-4 and TRBJ1-2, with D perhaps TRBD1 (5 bases). The V gene lost 7 bases and the J gene lost 3 bases, with 24 bases spanning the gap. The CDR3 sequence is 17 residues long. The CDR3 spells CASTPKYQGTFDYGYTF. CDR3 in DNA: TGTGCCAGCACCCCAAAATACCAAGGGACTTTTGACTATGGCTACACCTTC.

In its sample, this clonotype was seen many times. J is TRBJ1-3 and V is TRBV19, with 8 bases aligning to TRBD1. Germline V gene lookup returns CDR1 LNHDA and CDR2 SQIVND (reference sequence). This CDR3 has 15 amino acids. Trimming cost V 6 bases and J 2 bases; bases outside gene matches: 6. This chain's CDR3 is CASSGQGWTGNTIYF. In DNA form, the CDR3 reads TGTGCCAGTAGCGGACAGGGATGGACTGGAAACACCATATATTTT.

This clonotype was observed at least ten times. This chain connects TRBV25-1 to TRBJ1-5; D is ambiguous. The CDR3 totals 14 residues. Deletions cut 2 bases from V and 0 bases from J, with 5 bases between. The germline CDR1 and CDR2 sequences are MGHDK and SYGVNS. The CDR3 loop is CASSEQVSNQPQHF. In DNA form, the CDR3 reads TGTGCCAGCAGTGAACAGGTTAGCAATCAGCCCCAGCATTTT.

This clonotype was seen repeatedly, ten times or more. J is TRBJ1-1 and V is TRBV6-5, with 8 positions matching TRBD1. Germline assignment: CDR1 MNHEY and CDR2 SVGAGI. The V gene end was trimmed by 5 bases and the J gene end by 4 bases; junction bases not matched to a gene: 6. The CDR3 spans 14 residues. The CDR3 loop is CASSNGQGRTEAFF. The CDR3, as DNA: TGTGCCAGCAGTAACGGACAGGGCCGCACTGAAGCTTTCTTT.